This T cell receptor (beta chain) originates from a study of preoperative IRX-2 immunotherapy in early breast cancer. V lost 5 bases to trimming and J lost 2 bases; unmatched junction nucleotides: 4. The CDR3 extends over 14 amino acids. CDR1 and CDR2 from the germline V gene are SGHNT and YENEEA. Generated by immunoSEQ multiplex PCR, the TCRdb table keeps only in-frame clones and is missing some. The table records under 3,000 clones, approximately 72% of them present only once. The treatment here: preoperative locoregional IRX-2 cytokine immunotherapy. This phase Ib study tested locoregional IRX-2 cytokine immunotherapy given before surgery.

The material sequenced was tumor tissue, taken before IRX-2 immunotherapy. This sequence originates from a human donor with breast cancer. The chain combines TRBV11-3 with TRBJ2-3; TRBD1 matches at 7 bases. The CDR3 spells CASSQTGHTDTQYF. The DNA for the CDR3 is TGTGCCAGCAGCCAGACAGGGCACACAGATACGCAGTATTTT.